The rows below give T cell receptor beta chains drawn from one sample of a study of T cell responses to AZD1222 COVID-19 vaccine. The table came from immunoSEQ multiplex PCR; TCRdb's copy has only in-frame clones and leaves some out. The table records 40,000 to 45,000 clones, about 83% of them present only once. This sample comprised peripheral blood, obtained on day 0 of AZD1222 vaccination. These receptors were obtained from an adult in good health. CDR3s include the opening cysteine and the closing phenylalanine or tryptophan. The D gene is left open where the match is weak. Clone size is given for some rows only: seen once, a few or many times, or a class if the clone is expanded.

V: TRBV11-3
size: -
J: TRBJ2-3
D: -
CDR3: CASSSRGGTDTQYF
DNA: TGTGCCAGCAGCTCCAGGGGTGGAACAGATACGCAGTATTTT

V: TRBV4-3
size: -
J: TRBJ1-4
D: TRBD1
CDR3: CASSQDPTGDNEKLFF
DNA: TGCGCCAGCAGCCAAGACCCAACAGGGGATAATGAAAAACTGTTTTTT

V: TRBV7-2
size: -
J: TRBJ1-6
D: -
CDR3: CASSPGRLDSPLHF
DNA: TGTGCCAGCAGCCCCGGGAGGTTAGATTCACCCCTCCACTTT

V: TRBV3-1/TRBV3-2
size: -
J: TRBJ1-1
D: TRBD1
CDR3: CASSPGQGRAFF
DNA: TGTGCCAGCAGCCCGGGACAGGGTCGGGCTTTCTTT

V: TRBV5-4
size: -
J: TRBJ2-3
D: TRBD2
CDR3: CASSLTSGGFSTDTQYF
DNA: TGTGCCAGCAGCTTGACTAGCGGGGGGTTTAGCACAGATACGCAGTATTTT

V: TRBV28
size: -
J: TRBJ1-4
D: TRBD1
CDR3: CASSLWGQGSNEKLFF
DNA: TGTGCCAGCAGTTTATGGGGACAGGGCTCTAATGAAAAACTGTTTTTT

V: TRBV6-5
size: -
J: TRBJ1-6
D: -
CDR3: CASRPGSSYNSPLHF
DNA: TGTGCCAGCCGTCCTGGCAGCTCCTATAATTCACCCCTCCACTTT

V: TRBV5-6
size: -
J: TRBJ1-1
D: TRBD1
CDR3: CASTRRQGGLGAFF
DNA: TGTGCCAGCACCCGGCGTCAGGGGGGTTTGGGAGCTTTCTTT

V: TRBV5-5
size: -
J: TRBJ1-6
D: TRBD1
CDR3: CASSLNRGDSPLHF
DNA: TGTGCCAGCAGCTTGAACAGGGGTGATTCACCCCTCCACTTT

V: TRBV7-8
size: few
J: TRBJ2-7
D: -
CDR3: CASTPYLDEQYF
DNA: TGTGCCAGCACCCCGTACCTGGACGAGCAGTACTTC

V: TRBV29-1
size: -
J: TRBJ2-7
D: -
CDR3: CSVVSHLGGMYEQYF
DNA: TGCAGCGTTGTTTCCCACCTGGGGGGCATGTACGAGCAGTACTTC

V: TRBV28
size: -
J: TRBJ1-1
D: TRBD1
CDR3: CASSRGTGGPSDTEAFF
DNA: TGTGCCAGCAGCCGCGGGACAGGGGGCCCGTCAGACACTGAAGCTTTCTTT

V: TRBV7-2
size: -
J: TRBJ1-2
D: TRBD1
CDR3: CASSLKTGFNYGYTF
DNA: TGTGCCAGCAGCTTAAAGACAGGGTTCAACTATGGCTACACCTTC

V: TRBV4-3
size: -
J: TRBJ1-5
D: -
CDR3: CASSQGTGNQPQHF
DNA: TGCGCCAGCAGCCAAGGGACGGGAAATCAGCCCCAGCATTTT

V: TRBV29-1
size: -
J: TRBJ1-2
D: -
CDR3: CSAERGNYGYTF
DNA: TGCAGCGCCGAGAGGGGGAACTATGGCTACACCTTC

V: TRBV12-3/TRBV12-4
size: -
J: TRBJ1-2
D: -
CDR3: CASSFGYGYTF
DNA: TGTGCCAGCAGTTTTGGCTATGGCTACACCTTC

V: TRBV18
size: -
J: TRBJ1-6
D: -
CDR3: CASSPPTDPMNSPLHF
DNA: TGTGCCAGCTCACCACCGACAGATCCGATGAATTCACCCCTCCACTTT

V: TRBV6-2/TRBV6-3
size: -
J: TRBJ1-3
D: -
CDR3: CASSYSSGNTIYF
DNA: TGTGCCAGCAGTTACTCCTCTGGAAACACCATATATTTT

V: TRBV5-6
size: once
J: TRBJ2-1
D: -
CDR3: CASSGEPTENEQFF
DNA: TGTGCCAGCAGCGGGGAACCCACGGAGAATGAGCAGTTCTTC

V: TRBV23-1
size: -
J: TRBJ1-5
D: -
CDR3: CASSRPGRGRNQPQHF
DNA: TGCGCCAGCAGTCGTCCGGGACGGGGGCGCAATCAGCCCCAGCATTTT

V: TRBV9
size: -
J: TRBJ1-1
D: -
CDR3: CASSSQTLENTEAFF
DNA: TGTGCCAGCAGCTCCCAGACTCTTGAGAACACTGAAGCTTTCTTT

V: TRBV27
size: -
J: TRBJ2-7
D: -
CDR3: CASRLWGGSYEQYF
DNA: TGTGCCAGCAGACTCTGGGGTGGCTCCTACGAGCAGTACTTC

V: TRBV11-3
size: -
J: TRBJ2-1
D: -
CDR3: CASSPSAGSNEQFF
DNA: TGTGCCAGCAGCCCATCGGCGGGAAGCAATGAGCAGTTCTTC

V: TRBV20-1
size: -
J: TRBJ2-3
D: TRBD2
CDR3: CSASLSGGTDTQYF
DNA: TGCAGTGCTAGTTTGAGCGGGGGAACAGATACGCAGTATTTT

V: TRBV6-5
size: -
J: TRBJ1-4
D: -
CDR3: CASSYSALGGEKLFF
DNA: TGTGCCAGCAGTTACTCGGCCCTTGGAGGAGAAAAACTGTTTTTT

V: TRBV6-6
size: few
J: TRBJ1-5
D: -
CDR3: CASRGRGGGNQPQHF
DNA: TGTGCCAGCAGAGGCCGCGGAGGAGGCAATCAGCCCCAGCATTTT

V: TRBV18
size: -
J: TRBJ2-7
D: -
CDR3: CASSGYKGSYEQYF
DNA: TGTGCCAGCTCGGGATATAAGGGCTCCTACGAGCAGTACTTC

V: TRBV6-5
size: -
J: TRBJ2-3
D: TRBD1
CDR3: CASSQRQGAADTQYF
DNA: TGTGCCAGCAGTCAAAGACAGGGGGCGGCAGATACGCAGTATTTT

V: TRBV3-1/TRBV3-2
size: -
J: TRBJ2-5
D: -
CDR3: CASSQALVGETQYF
DNA: TGTGCCAGCAGCCAAGCTCTAGTCGGAGAGACCCAGTACTTC

V: TRBV7-9
size: -
J: TRBJ2-7
D: -
CDR3: CASSLGGVGYEQYF
DNA: TGTGCCAGCAGCTTAGGGGGTGTCGGCTACGAGCAGTACTTC

V: TRBV23-1
size: -
J: TRBJ2-7
D: TRBD2
CDR3: CASSLTREGYF
DNA: TGCGCCAGCAGCCTAACCAGGGAGGGGTACTTC

V: TRBV11-3
size: -
J: TRBJ2-2
D: -
CDR3: CASSLDASGTGGELFF
DNA: TGTGCCAGCAGCTTAGACGCTAGCGGGACAGGCGGGGAGCTGTTTTTT

V: TRBV10-2
size: -
J: TRBJ1-5
D: -
CDR3: CASSESDQPQHF
DNA: TGCGCCAGCAGTGAGTCTGACCAGCCCCAGCATTTT

V: TRBV10-3
size: once
J: TRBJ1-5
D: -
CDR3: CAISRDSSNQPQHF
DNA: TGTGCCATCAGTAGGGACTCCAGCAATCAGCCCCAGCATTTT

V: TRBV3-1/TRBV3-2
size: -
J: TRBJ1-1
D: TRBD1
CDR3: CASSQPGQGDTEAFF
DNA: TGTGCCAGCAGCCAACCGGGACAGGGTGACACTGAAGCTTTCTTT

V: TRBV28
size: -
J: TRBJ2-3
D: -
CDR3: CASSVSGQGIDTDTQYF
DNA: TGTGCCAGCAGTGTGTCTGGGCAGGGGATCGACACAGATACGCAGTATTTT

V: TRBV7-8
size: -
J: TRBJ2-7
D: -
CDR3: CASSLGGLDYEQYF
DNA: TGTGCCAGCAGCTTAGGAGGATTAGACTACGAGCAGTACTTC

V: TRBV5-6
size: -
J: TRBJ1-4
D: -
CDR3: CASSLPTNEKLFF
DNA: TGTGCCAGCAGCTTACCAACTAATGAAAAACTGTTTTTT

V: TRBV14
size: -
J: TRBJ2-5
D: -
CDR3: CASSQELAGETQYF
DNA: TGTGCCAGCAGCCAAGAACTAGCCGGCGAGACCCAGTACTTC

V: TRBV28
size: -
J: TRBJ2-7
D: -
CDR3: CASSLQGITYEQYF
DNA: TGTGCCAGCAGCCTACAGGGAATCACCTACGAGCAGTACTTC

V: TRBV7-9
size: -
J: TRBJ2-5
D: -
CDR3: CASVGPVETQYF
DNA: TGTGCCAGCGTGGGGCCAGTTGAGACCCAGTACTTC

V: TRBV3-1/TRBV3-2
size: -
J: TRBJ2-1
D: TRBD2
CDR3: CASSQGLVAGRGYNEQFF
DNA: TGTGCCAGCAGCCAAGGTTTGGTAGCGGGGAGGGGCTACAATGAGCAGTTCTTC

V: TRBV2
size: -
J: TRBJ1-4
D: -
CDR3: CASRTSDSLNEKLFF
DNA: TGTGCCAGCAGGACATCAGACAGTCTTAATGAAAAACTGTTTTTT

V: TRBV6-6
size: -
J: TRBJ2-5
D: -
CDR3: CASSQGTTQYF
DNA: TGTGCCAGCAGTCAGGGGACTACCCAGTACTTC

V: TRBV7-9
size: -
J: TRBJ2-7
D: TRBD2
CDR3: CASSLASGRHEQYF
DNA: TGTGCCAGCAGCTTAGCTAGCGGGAGGCACGAGCAGTACTTC

V: TRBV28
size: many
J: TRBJ1-3
D: -
CDR3: CASRSRGSGGNTIYF
DNA: TGTGCCAGCAGATCACGGGGATCGGGGGGAAACACCATATATTTT

V: TRBV19
size: -
J: TRBJ1-2
D: TRBD1
CDR3: CASRAAQGAPRRPYGYTF
DNA: TGTGCCAGTAGAGCCGCGCAGGGGGCTCCTCGAAGACCCTATGGCTACACCTTC

V: TRBV14
size: -
J: TRBJ2-3
D: TRBD1
CDR3: CASSQDMPYPPYRQGPNLTDTQYF
DNA: TGTGCCAGCAGCCAAGACATGCCATACCCTCCGTATCGACAGGGGCCGAACCTCACAGATACGCAGTATTTT

V: TRBV28
size: -
J: TRBJ2-7
D: TRBD1
CDR3: CASRRPTGDSYEQYF
DNA: TGTGCCAGCAGGCGCCCTACAGGGGATTCCTACGAGCAGTACTTC

V: TRBV7-9
size: -
J: TRBJ2-3
D: TRBD1
CDR3: CASSHSGQSTDTQYF
DNA: TGTGCCAGCAGCCATTCGGGACAGTCAACAGATACGCAGTATTTT

V: TRBV28
size: -
J: TRBJ1-5
D: -
CDR3: CASSLGQVSNQPQHF
DNA: TGTGCCAGCAGTTTGGGCCAGGTTAGCAATCAGCCCCAGCATTTT

V: TRBV7-9
size: -
J: TRBJ1-1
D: -
CDR3: CASSLDTGRVTEAFF
DNA: TGTGCCAGCAGCTTAGACACAGGGAGGGTCACTGAAGCTTTCTTT